This TCR beta chain emerged from a study of Graves' ophthalmopathy and Graves' hyperthyroidism. Germline loops: CDR1 KGHSH, CDR2 LQKENI. The CDR3 is made up of 16 amino acids. V lost 3 bases to trimming and J lost 3 bases; unmatched junction nucleotides: 10. General study results and limits: Discriminating ophthalmopathy from stable hyperthyroidism, a 13-signature model attained a sensitivity of approximately 90% and a specificity of 81.08%.

The study amplified TCR beta CDR3 regions using RNA transcripts. An initial RT-PCR round employing HTBI primers preceded a second-round multiplex PCR. TCRdb re-derived calls from the multiplex PCR reads in MiXCR, one entry per CDR3 protein. This table holds 450,000 to 600,000 distinct CDR3 sequences, just under 40% found once. This clonotype was counted between two and nine times. Antigen unknown. Other autoimmune diseases, uncontrolled infections, pregnancy or lactation excluded patients from enrollment. The sequence derives from an adult man with Graves' hyperthyroidism. Material for sequencing was peripheral blood or thyroid tissue (not recorded which). The chain employs TRBV18 and TRBJ1-1, with 7 bases lining up with TRBD1. CDR3 sequence (DNA): TGTGCCAGCTCACCGACAGGGAGAGGAAAGGACACTGAAGCTTTCTTT. Its translation: CASSPTGRGKDTEAFF.